The rows below give T cell receptor beta chains drawn from one sample of a study of regulatory T cells in long-lasting Graves disease. TCRdb fed the multiplex PCR reads into MiXCR, producing one record per CDR3 protein. The sample consists of a few hundred thousand distinct CDR3 sequences, around 19% of them appearing once. This sample also belongs to another study, concerning T cells in Graves' hyperthyroidism and ophthalmopathy.

The source was peripheral blood mononuclear cells (PBMCs), collected at new diagnosis, from a patient treated with antithyroid drugs. The receptors stem from a woman between 25 and 40 years old with Graves disease. Each CDR3 is given with its conserved first and last residue. The D gene is left open where the match is weak. Not every row has a clone size; where given, it reads once, few, many or a size class.

D	V	J	size	DNA	CDR3
NA	TRBV12-3/TRBV12-4	TRBJ1-1	many	TGTGCCAGCAGTTTTGGTCAGGATGAAGCTTTCTTT	CASSFGQDEAFF
TRBD1	TRBV6-2/TRBV6-3	TRBJ1-1	NA	TGTGCCAGCGACAGGGGGCGGCGGACTGAAGCTTTCTTT	CASDRGRRTEAFF
TRBD1	TRBV5-4	TRBJ1-1	NA	TGTGCCAGCAGCCGGGCAGGGGGCCGGAGGGACACTGAAGCTTTCTTT	CASSRAGGRRDTEAFF
NA	TRBV19	TRBJ1-5	NA	TGTGCCAGTAATGAAGCGGGGGTGGTATGGGCCCAGCATTTT	CASNEAGVVWAQHF
NA	TRBV2	TRBJ1-1	NA	TGTGCCAGCAGTGAAGAAGGGGAAGGCACTGAAGCTTTCTTT	CASSEEGEGTEAFF
TRBD2	TRBV3-1	TRBJ2-2	NA	TGTGCCAGCAGCCCCAGAGCGGGAGTAGGCACCGGGGAGCTGTTTTTT	CASSPRAGVGTGELFF
TRBD2	TRBV6-5	TRBJ2-5	many	TGTGCCAGCAGTTACGGAATGTTAGCGGGGGGGCAAGAGACCCAGTACTTC	CASSYGMLAGGQETQYF
TRBD1	TRBV12-5	TRBJ2-2	NA	TGTGCTAGTGGTCCTGGCACAGGGGGTACCGGGGAGCTGTTTTTT	CASGPGTGGTGELFF
NA	TRBV20-1	TRBJ2-3	many	TGCAGTGCTAGAGTCGGTAGCTCCGATACGCAGTATTTT	CSARVGSSDTQYF
NA	TRBV20-1	TRBJ1-1	many	TGCAGTGCTAGAGGGCGGCTTGCCAGCATGAACACTGAAGCTTTCTTT	CSARGRLASMNTEAFF
TRBD1	TRBV2	TRBJ1-4	few	TGTGCCAGCAACACCGGGACAGGACGAGAAAAACTGTTTTTT	CASNTGTGREKLFF
NA	TRBV7-2	TRBJ2-5	many	TGTGCCAGCAGCTTAGCAACCTCTCCCCAAGAGACCCAGTACTTC	CASSLATSPQETQYF
NA	TRBV5-5	TRBJ1-6	many	TGTGCCAGCAGCCCGCGACCTCGACAGGCTAATTCACCCCTCCACTTT	CASSPRPRQANSPLHF
TRBD1	TRBV6-2/TRBV6-3	TRBJ1-5	NA	TGTGCCAGCAGTCCTAGGACAGGCCACCAGCCCCAGCATTTT	CASSPRTGHQPQHF
NA	TRBV15	TRBJ2-1	many	TGTGCCACCAGCAGAGTGAGAAGGGCTGATGAGCAGTTCTTC	CATSRVRRADEQFF
TRBD2	TRBV5-4	TRBJ2-2	NA	TGTGCCAGCAGCTTGCCGTCGAGCGGGGGGGCCTTCGGGGAGCTGTTTTTT	CASSLPSSGGAFGELFF
NA	TRBV6-2/TRBV6-3	TRBJ1-1	NA	TGTGCCAGCAGTGAATCTTTTCCGAGGGGCCTGAACACTGAAGCTTTCTTT	CASSESFPRGLNTEAFF
NA	TRBV6-4	TRBJ2-3	many	TGTGCCAGCAGTGACGAAGATTACTCGCCCACTACTAAGTATTTT	CASSDEDYSPTTKYF
NA	TRBV5-4	TRBJ1-3	many	TGCGCCAGCAGGTCTGATTCGGGTCCTGGAAACACCATATATTTT	CASRSDSGPGNTIYF
NA	TRBV11-2	TRBJ2-7	many	TGTGCCAGCAGCTTAGCCCTTTACGAGCAGTACTTC	CASSLALYEQYF
NA	TRBV20-1	TRBJ1-3	many	TGCAGTGTAGCCGGCGACACTTCTGGAAACACCATATATTTT	CSVAGDTSGNTIYF
NA	TRBV6-1	TRBJ1-1	many	TGTGCCAGCAGTGTTGGGGGGGCTGGCACTGAAGCTTTCTTT	CASSVGGAGTEAFF
TRBD1	TRBV2	TRBJ1-6	NA	TGTGCCAGCAGGACAGGGGCCCATAATTCACCCCTCCACTTT	CASRTGAHNSPLHF
NA	TRBV6-5	TRBJ1-2	many	TGTGCCAGCCGTTTACCCCGTTACTATGGCTACACCTTC	CASRLPRYYGYTF
NA	TRBV5-1	TRBJ1-1	NA	TGCGCCAGCCTAGATACAACAGGGATGAACACTGAAGCTTTCTTT	CASLDTTGMNTEAFF
NA	TRBV7-2	TRBJ2-1	NA	TGTGCCAGCAGCTTAGCGCTAGCGAACAATGAGCAGTTCTTC	CASSLALANNEQFF
NA	TRBV12-3/TRBV12-4	TRBJ1-1	many	TGTGCCAGCACTCGGAATGGACGCACTGAAGCTTTCTTT	CASTRNGRTEAFF
TRBD2	TRBV7-6	TRBJ2-7	many	TGTGCCAGCAGCTCCCCTTCAGGGACTAGCGGCTCCTACGAGCAGTACTTC	CASSSPSGTSGSYEQYF
TRBD1	TRBV29-1	TRBJ1-2	many	TGCAGCGTTGGGGACAGGAGCTTCTCGGGCTACACCTTC	CSVGDRSFSGYTF
NA	TRBV7-2	TRBJ2-5	NA	TGTGCCAGCAGCTCCTACCAGGGGGGAACTGAGACCCAGTACTTC	CASSSYQGGTETQYF
TRBD2	TRBV5-1	TRBJ2-2	many	TGCGCCAGCAGCCCCCTAGCGGGGGAGAACACCGGGGAGCTGTTTTTT	CASSPLAGENTGELFF
NA	TRBV7-9	TRBJ1-2	many	TGTGCCAGCAGCTTAGCGGGGACTAACTATGGCTACACCTTC	CASSLAGTNYGYTF
TRBD1	TRBV12-5	TRBJ1-5	many	TGTGCTAGTGGTTTGGCCCAGACAGGGGGCAATAGCAATCAGCCCCAGCATTTT	CASGLAQTGGNSNQPQHF
TRBD2	TRBV2	TRBJ2-1	many	TGTGCCAGGGGGGGAGGAGCGGGAAAGGCCTACAATGAGCAGTTCTTC	CARGGGAGKAYNEQFF
NA	TRBV7-9	TRBJ1-4	many	TGTGCCAGCAGTTCCCCGTTGTCAACTAATGAAAAACTGTTTTTT	CASSSPLSTNEKLFF
NA	TRBV3-1	TRBJ1-2	NA	TGTGCCAGCAGCGGCAAGGGGCGGGGTAGATATGGCTACACCTTC	CASSGKGRGRYGYTF
NA	TRBV10-3	TRBJ1-6	many	TGTGCCATCAGTGAGTTCGGGTCACCCCTCCACTTT	CAISEFGSPLHF
NA	TRBV12-3/TRBV12-4	TRBJ1-1	many	TGTGCCAGCAAGAGACAGGTGAACACTGAAGCTTTCTTT	CASKRQVNTEAFF
NA	TRBV20-1	TRBJ2-7	many	TGCAGTGCTAGGTACGGGGTTGCCGAGCAGTACTTC	CSARYGVAEQYF
NA	TRBV24-1	TRBJ2-1	NA	TGTGCCACCAGTGATACAGGGGAGGATGAGCAGTTCTTC	CATSDTGEDEQFF
NA	TRBV27	TRBJ2-3	many	TGTGCCAGCAGTGATAGGCCCCGAGGGGCCACAGATACGCAGTATTTT	CASSDRPRGATDTQYF
TRBD1	TRBV7-9	TRBJ1-1	many	TGTGCCAGCAACCCGACAGGGTTGAACACTGAAGCTTTCTTT	CASNPTGLNTEAFF
NA	TRBV7-2	TRBJ1-5	many	TGTGCCAGCAGCTTGAAAGGTTTTACGAATCAGCCCCAGCATTTT	CASSLKGFTNQPQHF
NA	TRBV6-2/TRBV6-3	TRBJ2-1	many	TGTGCCAGCAAGCCGGGGGGCGGCTCCTACAATGAGCAGTTCTTC	CASKPGGGSYNEQFF
NA	TRBV12-3/TRBV12-4	TRBJ1-5	many	TGTGCCAGCAGTTTTAGGGCAGGGCGTAGTCAGCCCCAGCATTTT	CASSFRAGRSQPQHF
TRBD1	TRBV29-1	TRBJ2-1	NA	TGCAGCGCTCGGACAGGGGGCAATGAGCAGTTCTTC	CSARTGGNEQFF
NA	TRBV27	TRBJ2-6	few	TGTGCCAGCAGCCCGGGGGAGGGGGCTTATCGGTCTGGGGCCAACGTCCTGACTTTC	CASSPGEGAYRSGANVLTF
NA	TRBV5-5	TRBJ1-1	many	TGTGCCAGCAGCTTGGCCGGTCAATCGAACACTGAAGCTTTCTTT	CASSLAGQSNTEAFF
NA	TRBV6-2/TRBV6-3	TRBJ1-2	many	TGTGCCAGCAGTTACTCTTTGGGACACCTCTATGGCTACACCTTC	CASSYSLGHLYGYTF
NA	TRBV15	TRBJ1-2	many	TGTGCCACCAGCAGAGATTATGGGTCCTATGGCTACACCTTC	CATSRDYGSYGYTF
TRBD2	TRBV18	TRBJ2-4	NA	TGTGCCAGCTCACCTTCCGGGACTAGTTCTTTTCAGTACTTC	CASSPSGTSSFQYF
TRBD2	TRBV6-1	TRBJ2-1	few	TGTGCCAGCAGTCCGCGACTAGCGGGGGGGCTCGATGAGCAGTTCTTC	CASSPRLAGGLDEQFF
TRBD1	TRBV20-1	TRBJ1-5	many	TGCAGTGCAAGAACCGGGACAGCTAATCAGCCCCAGCATTTT	CSARTGTANQPQHF
TRBD1	TRBV5-1	TRBJ1-5	many	TGCGCCAGCAGACCTGACAGGGATCAGCCCCAGCATTTT	CASRPDRDQPQHF
NA	TRBV19	TRBJ2-2	many	TGTGCCAGTAGTTCCTTCGGAACGACCACCGGGGAGCTGTTTTTT	CASSSFGTTTGELFF
NA	TRBV29-1	TRBJ1-2	many	TGCAGCGTTGTGTGGGGGCCTGGCTACACCTTC	CSVVWGPGYTF
NA	TRBV9	TRBJ2-1	many	TGTGCCAGCAGCGTAGTAGTAGGTAGCTCCTACAATGAGCAGTTCTTC	CASSVVVGSSYNEQFF